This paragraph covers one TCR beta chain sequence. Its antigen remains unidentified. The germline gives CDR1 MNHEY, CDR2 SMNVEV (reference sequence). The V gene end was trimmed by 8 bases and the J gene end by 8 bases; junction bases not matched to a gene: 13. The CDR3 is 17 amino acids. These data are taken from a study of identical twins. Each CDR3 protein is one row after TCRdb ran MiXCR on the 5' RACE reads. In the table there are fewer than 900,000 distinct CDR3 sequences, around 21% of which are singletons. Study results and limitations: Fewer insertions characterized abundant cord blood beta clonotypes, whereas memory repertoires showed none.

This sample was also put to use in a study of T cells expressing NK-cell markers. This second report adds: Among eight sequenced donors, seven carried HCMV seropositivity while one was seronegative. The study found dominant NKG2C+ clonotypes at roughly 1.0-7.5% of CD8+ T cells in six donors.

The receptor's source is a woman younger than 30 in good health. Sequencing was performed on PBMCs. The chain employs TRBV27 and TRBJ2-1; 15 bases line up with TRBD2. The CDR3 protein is CASWKPGLAGGRYEQFF. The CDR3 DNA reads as TGTGCCAGCTGGAAGCCGGGACTAGCGGGAGGCCGATATGAGCAGTTCTTC.